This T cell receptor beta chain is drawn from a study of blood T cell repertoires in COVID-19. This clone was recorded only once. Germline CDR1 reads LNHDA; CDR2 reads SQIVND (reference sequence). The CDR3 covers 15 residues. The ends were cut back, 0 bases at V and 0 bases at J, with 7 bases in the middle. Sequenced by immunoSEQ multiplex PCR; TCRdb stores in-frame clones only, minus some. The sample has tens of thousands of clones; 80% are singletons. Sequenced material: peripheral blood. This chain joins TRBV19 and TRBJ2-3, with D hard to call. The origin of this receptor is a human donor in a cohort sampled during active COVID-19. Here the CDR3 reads CASSIEGTSTDTQYF. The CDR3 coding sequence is TGTGCCAGTAGTATAGAGGGCACGAGCACAGATACGCAGTATTTT.